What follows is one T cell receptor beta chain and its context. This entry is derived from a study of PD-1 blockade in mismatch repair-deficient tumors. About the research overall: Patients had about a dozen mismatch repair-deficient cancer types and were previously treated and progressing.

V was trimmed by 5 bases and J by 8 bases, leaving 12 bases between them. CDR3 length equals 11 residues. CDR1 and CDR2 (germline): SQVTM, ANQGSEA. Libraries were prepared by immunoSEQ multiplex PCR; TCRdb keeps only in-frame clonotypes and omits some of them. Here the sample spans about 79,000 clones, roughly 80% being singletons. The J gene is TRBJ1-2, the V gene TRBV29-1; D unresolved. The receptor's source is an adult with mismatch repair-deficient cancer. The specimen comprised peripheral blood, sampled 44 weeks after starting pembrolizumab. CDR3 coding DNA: TGCAGCGTTACTTTAAGCGTCGGCTACACCTTC. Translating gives CSVTLSVGYTF.